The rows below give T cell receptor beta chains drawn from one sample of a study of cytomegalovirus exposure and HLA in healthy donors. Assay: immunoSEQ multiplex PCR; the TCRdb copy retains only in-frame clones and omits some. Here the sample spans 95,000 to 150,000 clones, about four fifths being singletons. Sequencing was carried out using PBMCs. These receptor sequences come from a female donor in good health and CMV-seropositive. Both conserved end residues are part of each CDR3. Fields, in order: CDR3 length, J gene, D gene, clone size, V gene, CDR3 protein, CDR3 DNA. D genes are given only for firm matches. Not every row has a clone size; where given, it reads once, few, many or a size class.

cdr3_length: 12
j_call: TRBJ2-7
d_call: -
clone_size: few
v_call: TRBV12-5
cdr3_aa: CASGFFIREQYF
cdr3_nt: TGTGCTAGTGGTTTCTTTATCCGCGAGCAGTACTTC

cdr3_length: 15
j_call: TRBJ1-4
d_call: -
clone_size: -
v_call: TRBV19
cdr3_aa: CASKEGGGTREKLFF
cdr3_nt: TGTGCCAGTAAAGAGGGAGGCGGTACAAGGGAAAAACTGTTTTTT

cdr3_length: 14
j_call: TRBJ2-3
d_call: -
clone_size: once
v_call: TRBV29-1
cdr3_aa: CSVERTRNMDTQYF
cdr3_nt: TGCAGCGTTGAAAGGACACGGAACATGGATACGCAGTATTTT

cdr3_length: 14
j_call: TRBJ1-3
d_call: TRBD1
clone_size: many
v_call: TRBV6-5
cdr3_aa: CASSRQGGGNTIYF
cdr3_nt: TGTGCCAGCAGCAGACAGGGTGGAGGAAACACCATATATTTT

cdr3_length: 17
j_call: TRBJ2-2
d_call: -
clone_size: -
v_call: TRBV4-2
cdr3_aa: CASSQVLGLANTGELFF
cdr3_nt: TGTGCCAGCAGCCAAGTTCTGGGACTGGCGAACACCGGGGAGCTGTTTTTT

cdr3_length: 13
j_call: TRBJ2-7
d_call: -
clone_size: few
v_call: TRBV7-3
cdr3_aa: CASSLAESYEQYF
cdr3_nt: TGTGCCAGCAGCTTAGCGGAGAGCTACGAGCAGTACTTC

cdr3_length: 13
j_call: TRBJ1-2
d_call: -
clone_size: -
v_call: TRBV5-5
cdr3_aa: CASSHSFTYGYTF
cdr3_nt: TGTGCCAGCAGCCACAGCTTCACCTATGGCTACACCTTC

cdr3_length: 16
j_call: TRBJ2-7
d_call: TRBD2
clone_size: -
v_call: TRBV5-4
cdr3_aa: CASSLEASGVGYEQYF
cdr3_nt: TGTGCCAGCAGCTTGGAAGCTAGCGGGGTAGGCTACGAGCAGTACTTC

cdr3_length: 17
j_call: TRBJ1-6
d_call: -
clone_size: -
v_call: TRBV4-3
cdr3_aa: CASSQGGGGREDSPLHF
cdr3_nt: TGCGCCAGCAGCCAAGGAGGGGGAGGGCGTGAAGATTCACCCCTCCACTTT

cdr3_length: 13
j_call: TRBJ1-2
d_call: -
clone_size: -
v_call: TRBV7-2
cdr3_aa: CASSPDSNYGYTF
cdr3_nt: TGTGCCAGCAGCCCGGACAGCAACTATGGCTACACCTTC

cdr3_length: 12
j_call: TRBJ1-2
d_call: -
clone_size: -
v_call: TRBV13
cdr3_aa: CASSKNRVGYTF
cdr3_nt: TGTGCCAGCAGCAAAAACAGGGTCGGCTACACCTTC

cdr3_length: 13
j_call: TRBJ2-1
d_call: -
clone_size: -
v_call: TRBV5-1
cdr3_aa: CASSSQGGNEQFF
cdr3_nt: TGCGCCAGCAGCTCTCAGGGCGGCAATGAGCAGTTCTTC

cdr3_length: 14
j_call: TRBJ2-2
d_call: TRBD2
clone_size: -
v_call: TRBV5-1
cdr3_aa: CASSSLAGPGELFF
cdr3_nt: TGCGCCAGCAGCTCACTAGCGGGGCCCGGGGAGCTGTTTTTT

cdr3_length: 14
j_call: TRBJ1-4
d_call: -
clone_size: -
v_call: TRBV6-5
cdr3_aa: CASSWSGENEKLFF
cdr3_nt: TGTGCCAGCTCCTGGTCGGGGGAAAATGAAAAACTGTTTTTT

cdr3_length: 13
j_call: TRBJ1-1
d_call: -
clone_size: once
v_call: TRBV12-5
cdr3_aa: CASGLEQNTEAFF
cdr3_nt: TGTGCTAGTGGTTTGGAACAGAACACTGAAGCTTTCTTT

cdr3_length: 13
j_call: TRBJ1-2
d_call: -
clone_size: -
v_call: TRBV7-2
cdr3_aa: CASSLDPGGGYTF
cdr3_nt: TGTGCCAGCAGCTTAGATCCAGGAGGGGGCTACACCTTC

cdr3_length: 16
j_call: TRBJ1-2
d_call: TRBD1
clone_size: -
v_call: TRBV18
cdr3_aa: CASSPPRQGLIESYTF
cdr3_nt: TGTGCCAGCTCACCTCCGAGACAGGGTTTAATTGAAAGCTACACCTTC

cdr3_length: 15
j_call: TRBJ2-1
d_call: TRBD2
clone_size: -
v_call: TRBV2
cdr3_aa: CASSDDLAGGNEQFF
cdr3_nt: TGTGCCAGCAGTGACGACCTAGCGGGGGGTAATGAGCAGTTCTTC

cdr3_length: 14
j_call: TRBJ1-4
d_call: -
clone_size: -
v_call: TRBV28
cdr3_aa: CASSLSGANEKLFF
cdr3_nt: TGTGCCAGCAGTTTGTCGGGGGCTAATGAAAAACTGTTTTTT

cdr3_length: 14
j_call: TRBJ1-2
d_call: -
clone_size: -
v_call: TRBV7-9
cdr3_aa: CASSLGAGWNGYTF
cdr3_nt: TGTGCCAGCAGCTTAGGAGCAGGTTGGAATGGCTACACCTTC

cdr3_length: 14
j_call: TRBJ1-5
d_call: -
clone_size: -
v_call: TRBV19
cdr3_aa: CASSIGQFNQPQHF
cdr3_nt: TGTGCCAGTAGTATTGGGCAATTCAATCAGCCCCAGCATTTT

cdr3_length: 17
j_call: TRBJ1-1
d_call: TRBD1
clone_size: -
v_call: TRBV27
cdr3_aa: CASSFSQPEEGAAKAFF
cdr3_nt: TGTGCCAGCAGTTTTAGTCAGCCGGAGGAGGGGGCCGCGAAAGCTTTCTTT

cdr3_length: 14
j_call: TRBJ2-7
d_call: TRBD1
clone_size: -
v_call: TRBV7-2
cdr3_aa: CASSWTGLTYEQYF
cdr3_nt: TGTGCCAGCAGCTGGACAGGGCTCACCTACGAGCAGTACTTC

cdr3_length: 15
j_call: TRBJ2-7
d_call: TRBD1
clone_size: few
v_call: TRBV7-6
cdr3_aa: CASSSRTGAYYEQYF
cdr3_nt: TGTGCCAGCAGCTCCCGGACAGGGGCTTACTACGAGCAGTACTTC

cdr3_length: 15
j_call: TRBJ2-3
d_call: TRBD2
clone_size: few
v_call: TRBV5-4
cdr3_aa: CASSLARGGTDTQYF
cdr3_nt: TGTGCCAGCAGCTTGGCCCGGGGGGGCACAGATACGCAGTATTTT

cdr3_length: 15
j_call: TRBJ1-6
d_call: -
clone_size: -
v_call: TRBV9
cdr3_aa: CASSFKPGHPTPLHF
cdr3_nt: TGTGCCAGCAGCTTTAAGCCAGGTCATCCTACACCCCTCCACTTT

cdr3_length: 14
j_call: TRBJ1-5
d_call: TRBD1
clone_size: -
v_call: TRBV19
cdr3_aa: CASSTDRPNQPQHF
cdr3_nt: TGTGCCAGTAGTACGGACAGGCCTAATCAGCCCCAGCATTTT

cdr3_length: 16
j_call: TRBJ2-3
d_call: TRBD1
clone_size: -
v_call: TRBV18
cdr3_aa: CASSPFTGGITDTQYF
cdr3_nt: TGTGCCAGCTCACCTTTTACAGGGGGGATCACAGATACGCAGTATTTT

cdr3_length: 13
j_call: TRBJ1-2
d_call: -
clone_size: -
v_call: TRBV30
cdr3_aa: CAWTEGGYYGYTF
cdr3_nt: TGTGCCTGGACGGAGGGCGGATACTATGGCTACACCTTC

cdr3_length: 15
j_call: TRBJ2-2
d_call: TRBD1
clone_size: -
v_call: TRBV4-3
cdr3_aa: CASSQNRGVTGELFF
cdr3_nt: TGCGCCAGCAGCCAAAACAGGGGGGTCACCGGGGAGCTGTTTTTT

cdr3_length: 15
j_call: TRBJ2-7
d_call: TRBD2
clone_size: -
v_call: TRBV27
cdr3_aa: CASRGAGGYLYEQYF
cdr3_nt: TGTGCCAGCAGGGGAGCGGGGGGCTACCTCTACGAGCAGTACTTC

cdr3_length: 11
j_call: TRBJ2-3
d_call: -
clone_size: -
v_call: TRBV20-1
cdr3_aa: CSALQGNTQYF
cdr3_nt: TGCAGTGCCTTACAGGGAAATACGCAGTATTTT

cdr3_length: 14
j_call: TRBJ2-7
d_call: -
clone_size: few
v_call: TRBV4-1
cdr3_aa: CASSPRGSSYEQYF
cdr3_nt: TGCGCCAGCAGCCCAAGGGGGAGCTCCTACGAGCAGTACTTC

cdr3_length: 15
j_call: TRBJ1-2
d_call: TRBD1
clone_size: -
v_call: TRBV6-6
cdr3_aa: CASSSPDRVNYGYTF
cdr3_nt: TGTGCCAGCAGTTCCCCGGACAGGGTAAATTATGGCTACACCTTC

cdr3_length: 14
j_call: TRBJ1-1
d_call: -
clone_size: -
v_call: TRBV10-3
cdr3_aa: CATQEAGGTTEAFF
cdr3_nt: TGTGCCACTCAGGAGGCCGGGGGGACCACTGAAGCTTTCTTT

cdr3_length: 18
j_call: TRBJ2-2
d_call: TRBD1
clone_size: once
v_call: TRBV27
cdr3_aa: CASSSLINRGKNTGELFF
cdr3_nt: TGTGCCAGCAGTTCGTTAATTAACAGGGGAAAGAACACCGGGGAGCTGTTTTTT

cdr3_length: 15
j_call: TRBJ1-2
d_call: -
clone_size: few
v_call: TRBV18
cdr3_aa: CASFNIQTAAYGYTF
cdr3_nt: TGTGCCAGCTTTAACATTCAGACAGCCGCTTATGGCTACACCTTC

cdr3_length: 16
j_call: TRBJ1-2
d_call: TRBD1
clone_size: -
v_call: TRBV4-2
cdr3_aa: CASSQAAGQGAGGYTF
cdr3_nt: TGTGCCAGCAGCCAAGCGGCGGGACAGGGGGCAGGAGGCTACACCTTC

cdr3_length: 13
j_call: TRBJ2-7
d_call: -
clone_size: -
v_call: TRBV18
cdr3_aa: CASSPRDNYEQYF
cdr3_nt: TGTGCCAGCTCACCCCGGGACAACTACGAGCAGTACTTC

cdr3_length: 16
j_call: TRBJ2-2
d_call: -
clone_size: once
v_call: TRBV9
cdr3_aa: CASSVDQTSYSGELFF
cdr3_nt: TGTGCCAGCAGCGTAGATCAGACTTCTTACTCCGGGGAGCTGTTTTTT

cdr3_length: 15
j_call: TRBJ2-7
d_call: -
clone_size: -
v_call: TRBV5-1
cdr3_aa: CASSTTYRALGEQYF
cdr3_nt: TGCGCCAGCAGCACCACCTACAGGGCCTTAGGCGAGCAGTACTTC